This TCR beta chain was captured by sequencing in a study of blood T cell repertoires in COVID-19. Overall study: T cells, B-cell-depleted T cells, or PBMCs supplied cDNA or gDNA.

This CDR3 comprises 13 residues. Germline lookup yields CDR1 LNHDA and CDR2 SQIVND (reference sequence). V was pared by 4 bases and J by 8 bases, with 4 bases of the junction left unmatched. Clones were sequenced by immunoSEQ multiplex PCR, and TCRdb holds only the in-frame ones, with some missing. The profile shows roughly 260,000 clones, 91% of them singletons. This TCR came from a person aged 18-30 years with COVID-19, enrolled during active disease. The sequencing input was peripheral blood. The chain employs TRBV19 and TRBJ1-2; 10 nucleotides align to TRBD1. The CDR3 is CASSRDRGSGYTF. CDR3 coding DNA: TGTGCCAGTAGTAGGGACAGGGGATCCGGCTACACCTTC.